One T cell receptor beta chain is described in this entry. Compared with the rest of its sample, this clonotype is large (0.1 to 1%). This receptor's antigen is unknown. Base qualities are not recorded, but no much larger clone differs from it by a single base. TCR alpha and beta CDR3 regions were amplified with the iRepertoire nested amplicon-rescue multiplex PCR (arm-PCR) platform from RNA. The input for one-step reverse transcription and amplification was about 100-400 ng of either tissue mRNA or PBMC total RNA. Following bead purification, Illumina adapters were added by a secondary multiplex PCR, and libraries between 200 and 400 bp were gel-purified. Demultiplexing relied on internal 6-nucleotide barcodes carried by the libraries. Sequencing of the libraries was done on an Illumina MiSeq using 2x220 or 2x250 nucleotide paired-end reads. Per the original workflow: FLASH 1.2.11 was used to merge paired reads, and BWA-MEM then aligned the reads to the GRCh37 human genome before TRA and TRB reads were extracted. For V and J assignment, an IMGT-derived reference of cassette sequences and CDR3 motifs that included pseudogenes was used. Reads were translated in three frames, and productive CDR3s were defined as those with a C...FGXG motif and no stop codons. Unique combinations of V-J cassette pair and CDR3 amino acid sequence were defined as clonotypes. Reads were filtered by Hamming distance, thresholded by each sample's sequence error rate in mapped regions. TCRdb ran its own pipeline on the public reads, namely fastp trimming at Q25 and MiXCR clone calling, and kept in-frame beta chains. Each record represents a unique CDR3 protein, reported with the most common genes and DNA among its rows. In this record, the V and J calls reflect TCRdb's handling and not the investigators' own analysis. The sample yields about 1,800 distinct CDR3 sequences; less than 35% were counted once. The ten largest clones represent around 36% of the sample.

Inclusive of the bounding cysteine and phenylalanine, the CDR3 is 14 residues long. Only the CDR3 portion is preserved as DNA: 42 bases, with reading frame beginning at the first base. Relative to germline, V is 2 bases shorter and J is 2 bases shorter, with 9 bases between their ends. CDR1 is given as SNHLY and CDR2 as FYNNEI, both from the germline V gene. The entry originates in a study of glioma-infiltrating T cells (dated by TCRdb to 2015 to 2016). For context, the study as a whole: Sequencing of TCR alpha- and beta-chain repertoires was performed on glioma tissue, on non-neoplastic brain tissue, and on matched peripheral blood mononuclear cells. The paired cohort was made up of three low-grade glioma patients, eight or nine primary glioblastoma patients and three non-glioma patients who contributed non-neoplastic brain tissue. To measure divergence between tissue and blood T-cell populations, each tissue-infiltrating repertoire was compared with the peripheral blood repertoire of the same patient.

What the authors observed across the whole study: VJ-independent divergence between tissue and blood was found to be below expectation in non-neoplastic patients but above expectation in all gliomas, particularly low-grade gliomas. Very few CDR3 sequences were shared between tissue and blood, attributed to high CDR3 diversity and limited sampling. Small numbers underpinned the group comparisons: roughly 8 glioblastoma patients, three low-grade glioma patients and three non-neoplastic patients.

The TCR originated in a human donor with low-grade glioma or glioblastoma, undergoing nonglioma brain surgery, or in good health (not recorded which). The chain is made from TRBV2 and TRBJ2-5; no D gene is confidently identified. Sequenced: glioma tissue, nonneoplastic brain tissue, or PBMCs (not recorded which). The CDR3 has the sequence CASSEPSVQETQYF. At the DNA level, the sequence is TGTGCCAGCAGTGAACCCTCAGTACAAGAGACCCAGTACTTC.